This T cell receptor (beta chain) was captured in a study of blood T cells in healthy people across ages. Study-wide results and caveats: Unsorted PBMCs ruled out conclusive naive versus antigen-experienced comparison. With naive T cell percentage, TCR beta diversity showed a strong correlation.

A second PCR, run for roughly 7 to 12 cycles, used a sample-barcoded 5' primer plus a J-beta primer mix. MiXCR, run by TCRdb on the 5' RACE reads, gives a single entry per CDR3 protein. There are 850,000 to 1,300,000 distinct CDR3 sequences in the sample; 40% to 45% occur only once, and under 20% lies in the top ten. The sample holds a few counts of this clonotype. Its target is not known. V shed 1 base and J shed 9 bases, with 7 bases lying between them. CDR3 length: 12 amino acids. The germline CDR1 and CDR2 sequences are SEHNR and FQNEAQ (reference sequence). Sequencing was carried out using blood. The J gene is TRBJ2-1, the V gene TRBV7-9; no clear D gene. The TCR sequence derives from an older woman in good health. In nucleotides, the CDR3 is TGTGCCAGCAGCTTAGAAGTACCTGAGCAGTTCTTC. It codes for CASSLEVPEQFF. Together with reference TRBV7-9 and TRBJ2-1, the CDR3 gives the full variable domain: DTGVSQNPRHKITKRGQNVTFRCDPISEHNRLYWYRQTLGQGPEFLTYFQNEAQLEKSRLLSDRFSAERPKGSFSTLEIQRTEQGDSAMYLCASSLEVPEQFFGPGTRLTVL.